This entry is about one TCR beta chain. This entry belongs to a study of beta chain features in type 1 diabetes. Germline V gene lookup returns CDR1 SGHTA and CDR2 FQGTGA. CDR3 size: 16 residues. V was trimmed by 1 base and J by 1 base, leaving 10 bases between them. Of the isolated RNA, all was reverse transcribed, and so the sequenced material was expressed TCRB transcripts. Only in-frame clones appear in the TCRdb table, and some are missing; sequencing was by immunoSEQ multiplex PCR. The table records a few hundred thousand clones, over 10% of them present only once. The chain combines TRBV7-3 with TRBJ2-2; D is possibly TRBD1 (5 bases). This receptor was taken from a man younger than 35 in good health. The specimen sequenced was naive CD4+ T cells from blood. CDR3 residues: CASSLRAGMNTGELFF. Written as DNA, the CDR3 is TGTGCCAGCAGCTTAAGGGCAGGGATGAACACCGGGGAGCTGTTTTTT. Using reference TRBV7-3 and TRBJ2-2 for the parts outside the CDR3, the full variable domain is GAGVSQTPSNKVTEKGKYVELRCDPISGHTALYWYRQSLGQGPEFLIYFQGTGAADDSGLPNDRFFAVRPEGSVSTLKIQRTERGDSAVYLCASSLRAGMNTGELFFGEGSRLTVL.